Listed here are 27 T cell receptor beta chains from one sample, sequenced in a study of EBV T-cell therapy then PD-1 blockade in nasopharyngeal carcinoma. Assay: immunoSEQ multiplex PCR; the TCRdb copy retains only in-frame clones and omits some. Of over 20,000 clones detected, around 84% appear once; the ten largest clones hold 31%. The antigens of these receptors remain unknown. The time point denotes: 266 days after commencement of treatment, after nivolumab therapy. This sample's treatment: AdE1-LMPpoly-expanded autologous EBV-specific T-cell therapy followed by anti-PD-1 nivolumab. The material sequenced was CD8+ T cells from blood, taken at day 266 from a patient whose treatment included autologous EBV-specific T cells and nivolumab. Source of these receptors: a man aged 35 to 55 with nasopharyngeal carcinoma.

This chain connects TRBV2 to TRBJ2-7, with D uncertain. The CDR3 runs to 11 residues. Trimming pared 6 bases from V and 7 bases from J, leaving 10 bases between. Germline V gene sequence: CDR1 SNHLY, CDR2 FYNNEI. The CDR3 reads CASRLRPEQYF. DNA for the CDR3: TGTGCCAGCAGGCTCCGACCGGAGCAGTACTTC.

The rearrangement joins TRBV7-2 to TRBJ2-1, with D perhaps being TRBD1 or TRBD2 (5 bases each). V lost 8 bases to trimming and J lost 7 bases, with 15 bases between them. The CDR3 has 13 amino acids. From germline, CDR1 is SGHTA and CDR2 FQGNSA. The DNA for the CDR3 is TGTGCCAGCGGCCTGGGGGTAGGTAATGAGCAGTTCTTC. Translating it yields CASGLGVGNEQFF.

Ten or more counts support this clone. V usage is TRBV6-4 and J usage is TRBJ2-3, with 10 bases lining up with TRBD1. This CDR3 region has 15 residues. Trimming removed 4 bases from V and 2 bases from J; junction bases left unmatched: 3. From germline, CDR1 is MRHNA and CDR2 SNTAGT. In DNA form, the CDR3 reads TGTGCCAGCAGTGGGGGGACAGGGGACACAGATACGCAGTATTTT. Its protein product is CASSGGTGDTDTQYF.

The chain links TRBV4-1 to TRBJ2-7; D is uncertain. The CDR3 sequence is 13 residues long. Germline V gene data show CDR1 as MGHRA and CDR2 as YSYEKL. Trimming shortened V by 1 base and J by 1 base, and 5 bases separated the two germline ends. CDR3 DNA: TGCGCCAGCAGCCAAGGGCGGTCCTACGAGCAGTACTTC. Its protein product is CASSQGRSYEQYF.

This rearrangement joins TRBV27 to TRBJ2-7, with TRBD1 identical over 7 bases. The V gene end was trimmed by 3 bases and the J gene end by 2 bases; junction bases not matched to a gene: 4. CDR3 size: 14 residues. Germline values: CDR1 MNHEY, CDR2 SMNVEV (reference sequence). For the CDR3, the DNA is TGTGCCAGCAGTTTGGGACAGCTTACCTACGAGCAGTACTTC. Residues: CASSLGQLTYEQYF.

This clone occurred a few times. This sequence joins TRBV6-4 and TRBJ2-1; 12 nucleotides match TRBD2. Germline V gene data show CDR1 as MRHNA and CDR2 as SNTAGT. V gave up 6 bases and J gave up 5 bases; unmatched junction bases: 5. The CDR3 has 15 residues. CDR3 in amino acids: CASSTSGGSNNEQFF. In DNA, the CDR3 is TGTGCCAGCAGCACTAGCGGGGGGTCTAACAATGAGCAGTTCTTC.

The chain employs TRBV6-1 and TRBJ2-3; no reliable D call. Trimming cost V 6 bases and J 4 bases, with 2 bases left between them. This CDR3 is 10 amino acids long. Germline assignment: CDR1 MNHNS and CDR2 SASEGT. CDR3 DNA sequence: TGTGCCAGCAGGGCAGATACGCAGTATTTT. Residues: CASRADTQYF.

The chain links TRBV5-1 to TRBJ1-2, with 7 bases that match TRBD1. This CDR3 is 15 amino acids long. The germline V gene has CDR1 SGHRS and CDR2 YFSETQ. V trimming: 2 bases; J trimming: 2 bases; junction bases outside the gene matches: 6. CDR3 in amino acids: CASSFLTGENYGYTF. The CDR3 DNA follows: TGCGCCAGCAGCTTCCTAACAGGGGAAAACTATGGCTACACCTTC.

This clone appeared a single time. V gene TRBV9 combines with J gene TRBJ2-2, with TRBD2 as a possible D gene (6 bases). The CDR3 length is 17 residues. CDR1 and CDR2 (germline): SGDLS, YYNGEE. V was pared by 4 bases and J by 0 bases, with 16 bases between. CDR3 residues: CASSHRTDYPNTGELFF. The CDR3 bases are TGTGCCAGCAGCCATCGCACGGACTACCCGAACACCGGGGAGCTGTTTTTT.

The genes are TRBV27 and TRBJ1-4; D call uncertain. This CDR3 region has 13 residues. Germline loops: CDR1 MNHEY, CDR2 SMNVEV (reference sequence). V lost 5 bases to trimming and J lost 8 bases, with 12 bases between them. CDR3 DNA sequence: TGTGCCAGCAGTAGGGAGGGTGAGGAAAAACTGTTTTTT. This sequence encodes CASSREGEEKLFF.

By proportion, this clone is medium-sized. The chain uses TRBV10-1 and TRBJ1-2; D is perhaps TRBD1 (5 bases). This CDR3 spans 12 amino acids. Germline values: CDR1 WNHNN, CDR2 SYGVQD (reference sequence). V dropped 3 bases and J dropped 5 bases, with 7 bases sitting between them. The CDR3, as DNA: TGCGCCAGCAGTGAAGAGGGGTATGGCTACACCTTC. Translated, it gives CASSEEGYGYTF.

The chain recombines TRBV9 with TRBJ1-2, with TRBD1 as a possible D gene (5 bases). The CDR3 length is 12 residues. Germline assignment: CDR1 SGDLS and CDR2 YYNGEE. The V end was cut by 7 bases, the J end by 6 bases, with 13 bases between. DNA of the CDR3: TGTGCCAGCGGACCCAGGGAGAATGGCTACACCTTC. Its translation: CASGPRENGYTF.

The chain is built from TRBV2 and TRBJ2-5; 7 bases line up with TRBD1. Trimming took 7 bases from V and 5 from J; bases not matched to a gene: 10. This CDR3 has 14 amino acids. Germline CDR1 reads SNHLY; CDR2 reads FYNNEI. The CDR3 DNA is TGTGCCAGCACCGGGTGGACAGGCGGGGAGACCCAGTACTTC. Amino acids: CASTGWTGGETQYF.

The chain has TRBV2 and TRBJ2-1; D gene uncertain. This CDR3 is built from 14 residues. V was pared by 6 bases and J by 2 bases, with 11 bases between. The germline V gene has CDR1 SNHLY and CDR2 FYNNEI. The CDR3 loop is CASRDPGAYNEQFF. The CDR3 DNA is TGTGCCAGCAGGGACCCAGGAGCCTACAATGAGCAGTTCTTC.

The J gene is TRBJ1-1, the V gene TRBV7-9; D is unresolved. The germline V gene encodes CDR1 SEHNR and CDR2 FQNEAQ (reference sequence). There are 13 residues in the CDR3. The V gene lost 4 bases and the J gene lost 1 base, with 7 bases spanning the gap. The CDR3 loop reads CASSSVGNTEAFF. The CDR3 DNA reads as TGTGCCAGCAGCTCTGTAGGGAACACTGAAGCTTTCTTT.

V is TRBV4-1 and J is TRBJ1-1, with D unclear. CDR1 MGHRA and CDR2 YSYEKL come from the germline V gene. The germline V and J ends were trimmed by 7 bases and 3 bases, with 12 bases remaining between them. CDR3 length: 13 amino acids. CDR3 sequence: CASTPPGDTEAFF. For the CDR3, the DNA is TGCGCCAGCACCCCTCCTGGGGACACTGAAGCTTTCTTT.

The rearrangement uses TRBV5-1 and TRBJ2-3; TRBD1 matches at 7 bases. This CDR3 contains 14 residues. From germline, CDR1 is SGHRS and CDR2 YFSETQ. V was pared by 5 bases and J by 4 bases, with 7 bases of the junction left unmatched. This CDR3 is CASRSRQGSDTQYF. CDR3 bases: TGCGCCAGCAGGTCGAGACAGGGATCAGATACGCAGTATTTT.

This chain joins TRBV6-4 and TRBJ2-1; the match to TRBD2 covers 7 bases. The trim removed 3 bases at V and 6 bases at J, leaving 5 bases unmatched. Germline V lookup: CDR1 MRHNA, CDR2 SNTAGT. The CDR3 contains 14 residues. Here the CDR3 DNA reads TGTGCCAGCAGTGATGGCGGGGGTGTCAATGAGCAGTTCTTC. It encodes CASSDGGGVNEQFF.

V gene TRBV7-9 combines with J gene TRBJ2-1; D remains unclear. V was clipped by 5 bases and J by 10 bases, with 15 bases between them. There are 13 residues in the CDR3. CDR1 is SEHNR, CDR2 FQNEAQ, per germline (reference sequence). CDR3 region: CASSTGARAEQFF. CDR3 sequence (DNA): TGTGCCAGCAGCACGGGTGCTAGGGCAGAGCAGTTCTTC.

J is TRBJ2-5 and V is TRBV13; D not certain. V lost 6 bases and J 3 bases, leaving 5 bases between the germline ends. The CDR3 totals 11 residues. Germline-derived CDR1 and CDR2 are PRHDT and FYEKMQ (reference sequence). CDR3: CASRFEETQYF. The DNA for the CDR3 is TGTGCCAGCAGATTCGAAGAGACCCAGTACTTC.

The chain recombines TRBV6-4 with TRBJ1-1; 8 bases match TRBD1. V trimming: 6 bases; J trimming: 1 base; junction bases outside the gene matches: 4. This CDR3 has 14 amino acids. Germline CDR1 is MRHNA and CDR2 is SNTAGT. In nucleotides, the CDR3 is TGTGCCAGCAGCTCGACAGGGGAGAACACTGAAGCTTTCTTT. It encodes CASSSTGENTEAFF.

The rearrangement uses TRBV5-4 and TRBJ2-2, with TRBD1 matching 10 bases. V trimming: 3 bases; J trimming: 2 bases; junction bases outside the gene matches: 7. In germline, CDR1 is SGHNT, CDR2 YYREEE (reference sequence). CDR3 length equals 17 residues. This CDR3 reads CASSWLTGGSNTGELFF. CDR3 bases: TGTGCCAGCAGCTGGCTGACAGGGGGCTCTAACACCGGGGAGCTGTTTTTT.

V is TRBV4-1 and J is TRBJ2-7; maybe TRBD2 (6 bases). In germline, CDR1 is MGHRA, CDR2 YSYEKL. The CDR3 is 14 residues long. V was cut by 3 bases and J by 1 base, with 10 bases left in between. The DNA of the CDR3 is TGCGCCAGCAGCCACCGGGGGTCTTCCTACGAGCAGTACTTC. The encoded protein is CASSHRGSSYEQYF.

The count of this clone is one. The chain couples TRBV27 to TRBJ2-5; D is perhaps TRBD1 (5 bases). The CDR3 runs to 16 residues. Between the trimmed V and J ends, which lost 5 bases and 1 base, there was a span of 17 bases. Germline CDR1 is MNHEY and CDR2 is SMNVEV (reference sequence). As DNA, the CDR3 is TGTGCCAGCAGTCTAGTAGGGGTTCCCATCCAAGAGACCCAGTACTTC. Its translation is CASSLVGVPIQETQYF.

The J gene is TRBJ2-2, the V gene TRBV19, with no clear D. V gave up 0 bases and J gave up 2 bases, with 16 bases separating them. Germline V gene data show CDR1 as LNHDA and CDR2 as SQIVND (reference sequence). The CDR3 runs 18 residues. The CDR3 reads CASSIDLSAGINTGELFF. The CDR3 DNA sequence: TGTGCCAGTAGTATAGATCTATCGGCAGGCATAAACACCGGGGAGCTGTTTTTT.

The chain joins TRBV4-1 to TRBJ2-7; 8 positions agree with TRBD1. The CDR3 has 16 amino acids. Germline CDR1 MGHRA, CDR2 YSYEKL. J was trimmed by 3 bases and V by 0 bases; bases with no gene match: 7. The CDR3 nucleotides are TGCGCCAGCAGCCAAGAATTGAGACAGGGGAACTACGAGCAGTACTTC. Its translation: CASSQELRQGNYEQYF.

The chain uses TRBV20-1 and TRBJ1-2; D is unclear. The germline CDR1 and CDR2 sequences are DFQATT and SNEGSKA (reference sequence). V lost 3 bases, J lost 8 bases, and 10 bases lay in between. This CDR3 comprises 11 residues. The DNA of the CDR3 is TGCAGTGCTAGTGACGGCTACGGCTACACCTTC. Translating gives CSASDGYGYTF.